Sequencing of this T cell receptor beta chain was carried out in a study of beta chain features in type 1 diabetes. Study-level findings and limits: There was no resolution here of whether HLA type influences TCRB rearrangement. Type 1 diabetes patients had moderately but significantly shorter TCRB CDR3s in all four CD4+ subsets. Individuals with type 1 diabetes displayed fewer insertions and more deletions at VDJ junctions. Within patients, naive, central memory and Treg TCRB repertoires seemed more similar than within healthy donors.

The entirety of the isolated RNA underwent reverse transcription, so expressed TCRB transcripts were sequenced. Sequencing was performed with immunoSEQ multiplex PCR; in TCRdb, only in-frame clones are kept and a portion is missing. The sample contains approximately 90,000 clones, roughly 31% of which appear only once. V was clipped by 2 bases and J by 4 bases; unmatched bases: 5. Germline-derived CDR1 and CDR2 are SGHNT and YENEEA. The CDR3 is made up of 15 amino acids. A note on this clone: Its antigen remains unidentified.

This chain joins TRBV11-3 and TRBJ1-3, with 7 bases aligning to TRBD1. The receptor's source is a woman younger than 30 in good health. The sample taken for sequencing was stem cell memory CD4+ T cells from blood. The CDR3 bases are TGTGCCAGCAGCTTATATCAGGGGGAAGGAAACACCATATATTTT. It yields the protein CASSLYQGEGNTIYF.